The rows below give T cell receptor beta chains drawn from one sample of a study of blood T cell repertoires in COVID-19. Only in-frame clones appear in the TCRdb table, and some are missing; sequencing was by immunoSEQ multiplex PCR. The sample has tens of thousands of clones, approximately 92% seen once. The sample consisted of peripheral blood. The receptors shown here come from a man in his forties or fifties with active COVID-19. Both conserved end residues are part of each CDR3. Fields, in order: D gene, clone size, J gene, V gene, CDR3 protein, CDR3 DNA. D genes are given only for firm matches. Size is omitted from some rows. Given values are once, few, many or a class for expanded clones.

d_call: TRBD1; clone_size: once; j_call: TRBJ1-4; v_call: TRBV7-9; cdr3_aa: CASSFTGGQEKLFF; cdr3_nt: TGTGCCAGCAGCTTTACAGGGGGACAGGAAAAACTGTTTTTT
d_call: TRBD1; clone_size: few; j_call: TRBJ1-5; v_call: TRBV6-5; cdr3_aa: CASFGQGKGQPQHF; cdr3_nt: TGTGCCAGCTTTGGACAGGGAAAGGGTCAGCCCCAGCATTTT
d_call: -; clone_size: -; j_call: TRBJ2-2; v_call: TRBV2; cdr3_aa: CASSPGTGELFF; cdr3_nt: TGTGCCAGCAGCCCGGGTACCGGGGAGCTGTTTTTT
d_call: -; clone_size: once; j_call: TRBJ2-3; v_call: TRBV11-2; cdr3_aa: CASSLAPRGDTQYF; cdr3_nt: TGTGCCAGCAGCTTAGCCCCCAGGGGTGATACGCAGTATTTT
d_call: -; clone_size: -; j_call: TRBJ2-5; v_call: TRBV6-5; cdr3_aa: CASRPRGGFAETQYF; cdr3_nt: TGTGCCAGCAGACCAAGGGGGGGTTTTGCAGAGACCCAGTACTTC
d_call: -; clone_size: -; j_call: TRBJ2-2; v_call: TRBV29-1; cdr3_aa: CSVGGQANTGELFF; cdr3_nt: TGCAGCGTTGGAGGGCAGGCGAACACCGGGGAGCTGTTTTTT
d_call: -; clone_size: -; j_call: TRBJ1-1; v_call: TRBV7-9; cdr3_aa: CASSVPVGGSTEAFF; cdr3_nt: TGTGCCAGCAGCGTCCCAGTCGGGGGAAGTACTGAAGCTTTCTTT
d_call: -; clone_size: -; j_call: TRBJ2-1; v_call: TRBV6-5; cdr3_aa: CASSRYNEQFF; cdr3_nt: TGTGCCAGCAGTCGCTACAATGAGCAGTTCTTC
d_call: TRBD1; clone_size: few; j_call: TRBJ1-2; v_call: TRBV19; cdr3_aa: CASSIQQGAGYTF; cdr3_nt: TGTGCCAGTAGTATACAACAGGGGGCCGGCTACACCTTC
d_call: TRBD1; clone_size: -; j_call: TRBJ1-1; v_call: TRBV2; cdr3_aa: CASWTGRTEAFF; cdr3_nt: TGTGCCAGTTGGACAGGCCGCACTGAAGCTTTCTTT
d_call: TRBD2; clone_size: -; j_call: TRBJ2-7; v_call: TRBV7-2; cdr3_aa: CASSLLAGSSSYEQYF; cdr3_nt: TGTGCCAGCAGCTTGCTAGCGGGTTCTAGCTCCTACGAGCAGTACTTC
d_call: -; clone_size: -; j_call: TRBJ2-7; v_call: TRBV11-1; cdr3_aa: CASSPTDRTYEQYF; cdr3_nt: TGTGCCAGCAGCCCCACGGACAGAACCTACGAGCAGTACTTC
d_call: -; clone_size: -; j_call: TRBJ1-5; v_call: TRBV6-1; cdr3_aa: CASSDGGGNQPQHF; cdr3_nt: TGTGCCAGCAGTGATGGCGGAGGCAATCAGCCCCAGCATTTT
d_call: -; clone_size: -; j_call: TRBJ2-7; v_call: TRBV7-2; cdr3_aa: CASSLAHQGSYEQYF; cdr3_nt: TGTGCCAGCAGCTTAGCGCATCAGGGCTCCTACGAGCAGTACTTC